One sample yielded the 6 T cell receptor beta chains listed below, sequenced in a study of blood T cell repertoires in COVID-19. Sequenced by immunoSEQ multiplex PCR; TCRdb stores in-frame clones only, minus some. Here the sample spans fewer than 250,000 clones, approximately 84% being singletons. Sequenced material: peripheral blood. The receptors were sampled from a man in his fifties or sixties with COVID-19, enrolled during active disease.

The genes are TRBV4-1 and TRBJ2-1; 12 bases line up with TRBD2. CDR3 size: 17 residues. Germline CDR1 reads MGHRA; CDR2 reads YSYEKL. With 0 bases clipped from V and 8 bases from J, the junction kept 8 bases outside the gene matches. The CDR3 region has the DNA TGCGCCAGCAGCCAAGATGAGGAGGCTAGCGGGAGGGATGAGCAGTTCTTC. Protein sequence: CASSQDEEASGRDEQFF.

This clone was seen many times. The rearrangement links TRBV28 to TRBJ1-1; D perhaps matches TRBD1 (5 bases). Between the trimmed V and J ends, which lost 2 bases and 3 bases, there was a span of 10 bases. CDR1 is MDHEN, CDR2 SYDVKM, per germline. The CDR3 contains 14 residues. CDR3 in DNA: TGTGCCAGCAGTTTAATCGGAGGGGACACTGAAGCTTTCTTT. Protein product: CASSLIGGDTEAFF.

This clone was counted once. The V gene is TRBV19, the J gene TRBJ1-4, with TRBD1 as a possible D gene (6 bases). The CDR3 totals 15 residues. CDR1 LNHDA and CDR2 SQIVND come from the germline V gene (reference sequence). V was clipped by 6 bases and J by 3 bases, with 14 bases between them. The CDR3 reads CASSTTGISNEKLFF. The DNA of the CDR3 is TGTGCCAGTAGCACCACAGGGATCTCTAATGAAAAACTGTTTTTT.

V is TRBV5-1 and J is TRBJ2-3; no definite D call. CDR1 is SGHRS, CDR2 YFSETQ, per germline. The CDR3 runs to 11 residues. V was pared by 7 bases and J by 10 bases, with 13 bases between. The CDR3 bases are TGCGCCAGCGGATCTGAGAGGTCGCAGTATTTT. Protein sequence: CASGSERSQYF.

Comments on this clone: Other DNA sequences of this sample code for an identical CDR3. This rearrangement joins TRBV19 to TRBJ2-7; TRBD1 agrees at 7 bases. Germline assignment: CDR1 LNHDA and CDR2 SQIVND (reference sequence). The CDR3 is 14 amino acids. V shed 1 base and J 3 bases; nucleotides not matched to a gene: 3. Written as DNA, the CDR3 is TGTGCCAGTAGTATAGGGACAGGCGTCTACGAGCAGTACTTC. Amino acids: CASSIGTGVYEQYF.

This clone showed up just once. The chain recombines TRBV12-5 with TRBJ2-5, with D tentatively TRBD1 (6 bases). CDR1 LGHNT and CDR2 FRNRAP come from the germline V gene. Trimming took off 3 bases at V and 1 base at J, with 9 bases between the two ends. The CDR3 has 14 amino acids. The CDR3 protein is CASGFIGGQETQYF. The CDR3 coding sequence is TGTGCTAGTGGTTTTATAGGGGGCCAAGAGACCCAGTACTTC.